This TCR beta chain is drawn from a study of cytomegalovirus exposure and HLA in healthy donors. The CDR3 is made up of 14 amino acids. The V and J ends lost 5 bases and 4 bases, in that order; junction bases with no gene match: 2. In germline, CDR1 is SGHVS, CDR2 FNYEAQ. This clone was detected once. The primer mix had 60 Vbeta and 13 Jbeta primers. Here immunoSEQ multiplex PCR was the method, and the copy in TCRdb shows in-frame clones only, minus some. The data contain about 70,000 clones, 86% of them singletons. The TCR originated in a woman aged 30 to 39 in good health and CMV-seronegative. The chain has TRBV7-6 and TRBJ1-3, with TRBD1 matching 10 bases. Sequencing was performed on PBMCs. CDR3 sequence: CASSLGQGGNTIYF. As DNA, the CDR3 is TGTGCCAGCAGCCTGGGACAGGGGGGAAACACCATATATTTT.